The 11 T cell receptor beta chains listed next were all sequenced from one sample in a study of cytomegalovirus exposure and HLA in healthy donors. PCR involved 60 Vbeta and 13 Jbeta primers. Some clones are missing from TCRdb's copy, which holds only in-frame ones; the method was immunoSEQ multiplex PCR. The table shows roughly 130,000 clones, with around 69% occurring only once. Sequencing was performed on PBMCs. These receptors originate from a woman aged 40 to 50 in good health and CMV-seropositive.

This clone was detected only once. The rearrangement uses TRBV9 and TRBJ2-5; perhaps TRBD2 as D (6 bases). The end of the DNA aligns better with TRBJ2-7, so the J call may be wrong. Germline CDR1 and CDR2: SGDLS and YYNGEE. The CDR3 is 15 amino acids. The DNA for the CDR3 is TGTGCCAGCAGCCCAACCGGGACTTACGACTACGAGCAGTACTTC. The encoded protein is CASSPTGTYDYEQYF.

This clone was seen just once. The chain combines TRBV7-9 with TRBJ2-3, with 12 bases aligning to TRBD2. The CDR3 runs to 17 residues. J lost 5 bases, V lost 3 bases, and 9 bases had no gene match. Germline V lookup: CDR1 SEHNR, CDR2 FQNEAQ (reference sequence). CDR3 coding DNA: TGTGCCAGCAGCTTTAGCCTAGCGGGGGGGCGGAGAGATACGCAGTATTTT. Encoded protein: CASSFSLAGGRRDTQYF.

The genes are TRBV5-1 and TRBJ1-1; the D is unclear. Germline CDR1 is SGHRS and CDR2 is YFSETQ. This CDR3 comprises 16 residues. The ends were cut back, 4 bases at V and 1 base at J, with 17 bases in the middle. The CDR3 is CASSPTMERENTEAFF. Written as DNA, the CDR3 is TGCGCCAGCAGCCCCACCATGGAGCGGGAGAACACTGAAGCTTTCTTT.

The CDR3 nucleotides are TGTGCCATCAGAGTACAGGGGCCCCCTGACTATGGCTACACCTTC. This encodes CAIRVQGPPDYGYTF. The V call is TRBV10-3, the J call TRBJ1-2; 7 nucleotides align to TRBD1. Germline V CDR1 and CDR2: ENHRY, SYGVKD. V shed 6 bases and J 3 bases; nucleotides not matched to a gene: 10. The CDR3 sequence is 15 residues long.

The chain has TRBV18 and TRBJ1-1, with 7 positions matching TRBD1. The ends lost 3 bases at V and 0 bases at J; junction bases unmatched: 1. The length of the CDR3 is 14 residues. CDR1 is KGHSH and CDR2 is LQKENI in the germline V gene. The CDR3 DNA sequence: TGTGCCAGCTCACCGGGACAGCTGAACACTGAAGCTTTCTTT. Amino acid sequence: CASSPGQLNTEAFF.

The chain is built from TRBV27 and TRBJ1-3; TRBD1 might be the D (5 bases). The CDR3 is 15 residues long. Germline V gene lookup returns CDR1 MNHEY and CDR2 SMNVEV (reference sequence). V was clipped by 10 bases and J by 2 bases, with 18 bases between them. CDR3 region: CATEPDQGPGNTIYF. The CDR3 DNA is TGTGCCACCGAGCCTGATCAGGGCCCTGGAAACACCATATATTTT.

The chain carries TRBV5-1 and TRBJ2-7, with 7 nucleotides matching TRBD2. CDR1 is SGHRS, CDR2 YFSETQ, per germline. V lost 2 bases and J lost 2; bases outside the gene matches: 10. This CDR3 is 16 amino acids long. CDR3 loop: CASSFSSGGFTYEQYF. CDR3 nucleotide sequence: TGCGCCAGCAGCTTCTCCTCGGGGGGATTCACCTACGAGCAGTACTTC.

The chain joins TRBV10-2 to TRBJ1-6; D call uncertain. The V end lost 4 bases, the J end lost 1 base, and 5 bases lay between the germline ends. Germline V CDR1 and CDR2: WSHSY, SAAADI. This CDR3 spans 14 amino acids. DNA for the CDR3: TGCGCCAGCAGTGGCGAATCCTATAATTCACCCCTCCACTTT. It encodes CASSGESYNSPLHF.

The chain recombines TRBV11-2 with TRBJ2-2, with 9 nucleotides matching TRBD2. Trimming at V came to 5 bases and at J to 6 bases, leaving 4 bases not matched to a gene. CDR1 and CDR2 from the germline V gene are SGHAT and FQNNGV. The CDR3 extends over 14 amino acids. The CDR3 DNA sequence: TGTGCCAGCAGCCTAGGGACTAGCTCCGGGGAGCTGTTTTTT. Translation: CASSLGTSSGELFF. The full variable domain, its missing parts supplied by reference TRBV11-2 and TRBJ2-2, is EAGVAQSPRYKIIEKRQSVAFWCNPISGHATLYWYQQILGQGPKLLIQFQNNGVVDDSQLPKDRFSAERLKGVDSTLKIQPAKLEDSAVYLCASSLGTSSGELFFGEGSRLTVL.

This chain joins TRBV5-1 and TRBJ2-3, with 7 bases matching TRBD2. With 0 bases clipped from V and 2 bases from J, the junction kept 9 bases outside the gene matches. Germline CDR1 is SGHRS and CDR2 is YFSETQ. This CDR3 comprises 17 residues. The CDR3: CASSLAIRGENTDTQYF. The CDR3 nucleotides are TGCGCCAGCAGCTTGGCTATTCGGGGGGAGAACACAGATACGCAGTATTTT.

CDR3 region: CSVEMDRGPGYTF. CDR3 nucleotides: TGCAGCGTTGAGATGGACAGGGGGCCTGGCTACACCTTC. The chain carries TRBV29-1 and TRBJ1-2, with TRBD1 matching over 11 bases. CDR1 and CDR2 from the germline V gene are SQVTM and ANQGSEA. This CDR3 has 13 amino acids. After removal of 3 bases from V and 7 bases from J, the junction contained 4 bases not matched to a gene.